Listed here are 11 T cell receptor beta chains from one sample, sequenced in a study of cytomegalovirus exposure and HLA in healthy donors. The PCR had 60 Vbeta and 13 Jbeta primers. Using immunoSEQ multiplex PCR, the repertoire was profiled, and TCRdb retains in-frame clones only, with some absent. This repertoire shows a few hundred thousand clones, approximately 83% found once; its top ten account for about 1.4%. Sample: PBMCs. The receptors here all came from a girl aged 5 to 17 in good health and CMV-seronegative.

The chain carries TRBV7-9 and TRBJ2-2, with D perhaps TRBD2 (5 bases). CDR1 SEHNR and CDR2 FQNEAQ come from the germline V gene (reference sequence). The CDR3 has 16 residues. V gave up 4 bases and J gave up 5 bases, with 17 bases separating them. CDR3 sequence reads: CASSSDWASPTGELFF. For the CDR3, the DNA is TGTGCCAGCAGCTCGGACTGGGCCTCTCCTACCGGGGAGCTGTTTTTT.

The V and J genes are TRBV6-5 and TRBJ1-2; perhaps TRBD1 as D (6 bases). The length of the CDR3 is 14 residues. V shed 7 bases and J shed 5 bases, with 17 bases lying between them. Germline V lookup: CDR1 MNHEY, CDR2 SVGAGI. The CDR3 DNA is TGTGCCAGCACCTACCGCAGGGGATCTTATGGCTACACCTTC. Its protein is CASTYRRGSYGYTF.

The CDR3 region has the DNA TGCGCCAGCAGCTTGTATTCGGGGGGCAGGGACGAGCAGTACTTC. The encoded protein is CASSLYSGGRDEQYF. The chain carries TRBV5-1 and TRBJ2-7; D is possibly TRBD2 (7 bases). The V gene's germline CDR1 is SGHRS and CDR2 YFSETQ. The CDR3 runs to 15 residues. The ends were cut back, 1 base at V and 5 bases at J, with 16 bases in the middle.

This clone was detected a few times. The genes are TRBV7-2 and TRBJ1-1; D is possibly TRBD1 (6 bases). From germline, CDR1 is SGHTA and CDR2 FQGNSA. CDR3 length equals 14 residues. V was pared by 4 bases and J by 3 bases, with 12 bases between. The CDR3 spells CASSSQGGHTEAFF. Written as DNA, the CDR3 is TGTGCCAGCAGCTCACAGGGAGGGCACACTGAAGCTTTCTTT.

This chain joins TRBV2 and TRBJ1-3; 7 bases fit TRBD1. This CDR3 spans 14 amino acids. The V gene end was trimmed by 4 bases and the J gene end by 2 bases; junction bases not matched to a gene: 2. Germline CDR1 SNHLY, CDR2 FYNNEI. CDR3 in DNA: TGTGCCAGCAGTGTACAGGGGACTGGAAACACCATATATTTT. Translating gives CASSVQGTGNTIYF.

This clone was counted between two and nine times. The chain uses TRBV5-6 and TRBJ1-1; perhaps TRBD1 as D (6 bases). Deletions cut 4 bases from V and 1 base from J, with 14 bases between. This CDR3 is 15 amino acids long. CDR1 SGHDT and CDR2 YYEEEE come from the germline V gene. In DNA form, the CDR3 reads TGTGCCAGCAGCCCGCGGGGGCCAGGGAACACTGAAGCTTTCTTT. This codes for CASSPRGPGNTEAFF. Looking up the rest from reference TRBV5-6 and TRBJ1-1 gives the full variable domain: DAGVTQSPTHLIKTRGQQVTLRCSPKSGHDTVSWYQQALGQGPQFIFQYYEEEERQRGNFPDRFSGHQFPNYSSELNVNALLLGDSALYLCASSPRGPGNTEAFFGQGTRLTVV.

The rearrangement uses TRBV13 and TRBJ2-7; D unclear. Per the germline V gene, CDR1 is PRHDT and CDR2 is FYEKMQ (reference sequence). This CDR3 region has 13 residues. Trimming took 6 bases from V and 5 from J, leaving 14 bases between them. This CDR3 is CASSPPGFHEQYF. The CDR3 nucleotides read TGTGCCAGCAGTCCCCCGGGTTTCCACGAGCAGTACTTC.

The V call is TRBV4-2, the J call TRBJ2-5, with 7 bases that match TRBD1. With V trimmed by 2 bases and J by 3 bases, 9 bases remained unmatched. Germline V gene sequence: CDR1 LGHNA, CDR2 YNFKEQ. The CDR3 runs 16 residues. CDR3 sequence reads: CASSQFTDRVEETQYF. CDR3 DNA: TGTGCCAGCAGCCAATTCACCGACAGGGTCGAAGAGACCCAGTACTTC.

The chain carries TRBV11-2 and TRBJ2-5, with D possibly TRBD2 on 5 matching bases. The CDR3 runs 15 residues. Looked up from germline, CDR1 is SGHAT and CDR2 is FQNNGV. Trimming took off 1 base at V and 9 bases at J, with 18 bases between the two ends. The CDR3 loop reads CASSLAFRAERAQYF. CDR3 in DNA: TGTGCCAGCAGCTTAGCTTTTCGGGCGGAGAGGGCCCAGTACTTC.

The chain recombines TRBV10-3 with TRBJ1-2; D is undetermined. Trimming took off 3 bases at V and 2 bases at J, with 4 bases between the two ends. The CDR3 totals 12 residues. Germline V gene lookup returns CDR1 ENHRY and CDR2 SYGVKD. The CDR3 DNA follows: TGTGCCATCAGTGACAGAAACTATGGCTACACCTTC. Translating gives CAISDRNYGYTF.

This chain uses TRBV5-4 with TRBJ2-7; 7 bases align to TRBD2. J lost 6 bases, V lost 5 bases, and 8 bases had no gene match. This CDR3 has 13 residues. Germline loops: CDR1 SGHNT, CDR2 YYREEE (reference sequence). This CDR3 is CASSRGLVGEQYF. The CDR3 DNA sequence: TGTGCCAGCAGTCGCGGACTAGTAGGCGAGCAGTACTTC.